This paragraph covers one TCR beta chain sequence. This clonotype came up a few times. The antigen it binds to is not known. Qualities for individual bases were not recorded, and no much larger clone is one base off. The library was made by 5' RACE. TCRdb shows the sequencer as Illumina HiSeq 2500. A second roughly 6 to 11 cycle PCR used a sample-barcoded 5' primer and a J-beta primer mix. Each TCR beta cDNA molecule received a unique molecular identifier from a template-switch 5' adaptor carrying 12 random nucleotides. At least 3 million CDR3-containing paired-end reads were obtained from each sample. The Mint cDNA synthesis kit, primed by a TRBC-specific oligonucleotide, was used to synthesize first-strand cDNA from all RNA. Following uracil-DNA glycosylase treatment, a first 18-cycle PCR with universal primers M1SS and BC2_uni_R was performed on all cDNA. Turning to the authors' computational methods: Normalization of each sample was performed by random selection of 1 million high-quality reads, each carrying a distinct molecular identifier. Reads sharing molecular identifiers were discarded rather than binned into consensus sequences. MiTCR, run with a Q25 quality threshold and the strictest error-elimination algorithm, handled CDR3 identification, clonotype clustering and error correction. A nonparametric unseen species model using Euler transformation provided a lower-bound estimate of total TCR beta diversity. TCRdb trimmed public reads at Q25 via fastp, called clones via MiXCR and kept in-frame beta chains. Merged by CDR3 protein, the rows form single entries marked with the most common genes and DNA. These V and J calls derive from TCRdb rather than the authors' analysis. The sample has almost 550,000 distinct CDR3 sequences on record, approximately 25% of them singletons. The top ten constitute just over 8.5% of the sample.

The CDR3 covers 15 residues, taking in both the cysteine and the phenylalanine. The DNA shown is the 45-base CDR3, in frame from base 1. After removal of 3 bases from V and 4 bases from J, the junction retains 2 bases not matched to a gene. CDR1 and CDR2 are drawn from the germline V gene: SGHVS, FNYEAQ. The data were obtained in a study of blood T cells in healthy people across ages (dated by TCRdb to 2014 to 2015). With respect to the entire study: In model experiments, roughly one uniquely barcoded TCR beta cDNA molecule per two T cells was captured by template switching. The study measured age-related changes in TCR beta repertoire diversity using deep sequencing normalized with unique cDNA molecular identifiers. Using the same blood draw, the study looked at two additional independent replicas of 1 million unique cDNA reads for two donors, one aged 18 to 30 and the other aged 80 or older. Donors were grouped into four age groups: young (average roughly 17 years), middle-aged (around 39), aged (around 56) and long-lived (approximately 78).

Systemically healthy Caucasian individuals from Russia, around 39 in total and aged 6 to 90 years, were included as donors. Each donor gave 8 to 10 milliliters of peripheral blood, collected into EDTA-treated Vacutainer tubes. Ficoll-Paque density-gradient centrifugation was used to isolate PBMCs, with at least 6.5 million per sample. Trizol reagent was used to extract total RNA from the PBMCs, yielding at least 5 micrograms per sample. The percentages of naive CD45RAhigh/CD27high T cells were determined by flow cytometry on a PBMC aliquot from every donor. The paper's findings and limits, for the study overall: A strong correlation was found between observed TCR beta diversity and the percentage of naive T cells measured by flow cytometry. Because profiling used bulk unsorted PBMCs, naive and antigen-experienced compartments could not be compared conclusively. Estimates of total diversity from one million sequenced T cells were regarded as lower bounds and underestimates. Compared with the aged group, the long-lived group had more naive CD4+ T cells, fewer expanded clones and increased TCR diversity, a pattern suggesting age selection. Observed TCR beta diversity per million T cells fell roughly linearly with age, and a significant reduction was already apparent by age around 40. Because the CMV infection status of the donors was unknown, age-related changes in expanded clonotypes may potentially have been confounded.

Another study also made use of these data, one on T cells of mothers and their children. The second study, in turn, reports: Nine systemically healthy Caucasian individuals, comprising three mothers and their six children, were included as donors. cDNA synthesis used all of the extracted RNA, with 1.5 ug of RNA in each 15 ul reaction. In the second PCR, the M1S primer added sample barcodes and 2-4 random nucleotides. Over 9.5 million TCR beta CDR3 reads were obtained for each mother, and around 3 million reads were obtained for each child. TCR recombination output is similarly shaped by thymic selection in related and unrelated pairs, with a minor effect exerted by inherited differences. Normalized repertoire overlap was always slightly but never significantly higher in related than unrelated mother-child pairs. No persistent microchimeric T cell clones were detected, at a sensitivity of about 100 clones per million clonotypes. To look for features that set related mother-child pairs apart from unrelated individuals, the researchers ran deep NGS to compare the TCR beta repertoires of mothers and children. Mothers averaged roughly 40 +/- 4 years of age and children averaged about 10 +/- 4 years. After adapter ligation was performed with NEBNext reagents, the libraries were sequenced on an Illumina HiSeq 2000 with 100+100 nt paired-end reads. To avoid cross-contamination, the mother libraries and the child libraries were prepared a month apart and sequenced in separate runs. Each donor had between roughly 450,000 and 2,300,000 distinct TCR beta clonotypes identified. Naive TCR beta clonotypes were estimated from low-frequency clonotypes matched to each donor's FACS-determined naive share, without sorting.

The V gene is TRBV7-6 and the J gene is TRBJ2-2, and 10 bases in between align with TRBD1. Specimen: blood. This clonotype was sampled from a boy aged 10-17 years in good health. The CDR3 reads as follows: CASSFDRGPTGELFF. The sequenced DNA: TGTGCCAGCAGCTTCGACAGGGGGCCCACCGGGGAGCTGTTTTTT.